This entry is about one TCR beta chain. Its antigen is still unknown. After isolation, RNA underwent reverse transcription to generate cDNA as the sequencing template. Assay: immunoSEQ multiplex PCR; the TCRdb copy retains only in-frame clones and omits some. The repertoire holds about 180,000 clones, approximately 62% seen once, with around 1.8% in the top ten. Lesional scalp punch biopsies and peripheral blood came from alopecia areata patients. This sample was taken from a study of CD8+ T cells in alopecia areata. Findings of the study overall: Alphabeta T cells residing in normal skin are also sequenced in scalp samples.

The CDR3 spans 13 residues. J was trimmed by 4 bases and V by 3 bases; bases with no gene match: 1. Germline loops: CDR1 SGDLS, CDR2 YYNGEE. This sample comprised CD4+ T cells sorted from blood, obtained at week 0. V gene TRBV9 combines with J gene TRBJ1-1; 9 bases align to TRBD1. The sequence was obtained from a human donor with alopecia areata. The CDR3 region has the DNA TGTGCCAGCAGCGGGACAGGGGTCACTGAAGCTTTCTTT. This translates into CASSGTGVTEAFF.